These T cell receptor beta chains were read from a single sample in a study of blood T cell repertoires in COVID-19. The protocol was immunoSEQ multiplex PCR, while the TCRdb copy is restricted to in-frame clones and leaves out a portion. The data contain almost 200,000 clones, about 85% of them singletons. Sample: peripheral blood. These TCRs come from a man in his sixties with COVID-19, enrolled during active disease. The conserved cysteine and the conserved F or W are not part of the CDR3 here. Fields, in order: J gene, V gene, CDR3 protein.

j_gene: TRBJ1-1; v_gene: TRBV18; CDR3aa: ASSPGVYWAF
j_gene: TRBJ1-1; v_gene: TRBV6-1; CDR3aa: ASSELRVPSEAF
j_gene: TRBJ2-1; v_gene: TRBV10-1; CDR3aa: ASSESGTGGNEQF
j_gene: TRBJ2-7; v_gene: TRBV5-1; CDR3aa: VSSPSPGQGAYEQY
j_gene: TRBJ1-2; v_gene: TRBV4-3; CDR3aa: ASSRNRAPYGYT
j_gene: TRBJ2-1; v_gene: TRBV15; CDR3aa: ATSRGVLATYNEQF
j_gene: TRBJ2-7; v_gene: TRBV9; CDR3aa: ASSPSQGSYEQY
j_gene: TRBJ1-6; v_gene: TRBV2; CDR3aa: ASSPYLGGDSPLH
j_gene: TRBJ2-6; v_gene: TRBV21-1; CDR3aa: ASSSLRRGLVANVLT
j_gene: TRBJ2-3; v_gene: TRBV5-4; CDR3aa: ASKVGAPDTDTQY
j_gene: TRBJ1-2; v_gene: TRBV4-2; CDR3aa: ASSQDRRGHYGYT
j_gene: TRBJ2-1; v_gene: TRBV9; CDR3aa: ASSTGLRNNEQF
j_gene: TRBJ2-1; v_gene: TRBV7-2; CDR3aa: ASSQGQGVNEQF
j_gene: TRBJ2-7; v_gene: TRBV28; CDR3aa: ASRAPGLAGLYEQY
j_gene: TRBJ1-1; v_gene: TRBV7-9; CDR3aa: ANSLEGTGAF
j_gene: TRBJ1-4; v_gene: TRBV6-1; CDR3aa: ASSEAGLNEKLF
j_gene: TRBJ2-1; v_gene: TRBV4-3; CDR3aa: ASSQGGELGNEQF
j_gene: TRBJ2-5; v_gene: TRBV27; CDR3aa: ASSPRTSAYQETQY
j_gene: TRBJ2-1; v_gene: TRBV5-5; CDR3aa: ASSPGTSRTNEQF
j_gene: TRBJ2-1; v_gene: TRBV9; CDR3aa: ASSPSGRAVNEQF
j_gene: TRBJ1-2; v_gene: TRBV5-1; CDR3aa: ASSLETSGYT
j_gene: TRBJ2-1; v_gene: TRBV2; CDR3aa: ASNPVEGHEQF
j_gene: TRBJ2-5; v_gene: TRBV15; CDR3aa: ATSGDRAETQY
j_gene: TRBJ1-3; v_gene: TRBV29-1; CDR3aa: SAMTGSGNTIY
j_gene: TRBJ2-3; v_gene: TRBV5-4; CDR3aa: ASSLDGRAGDTQY
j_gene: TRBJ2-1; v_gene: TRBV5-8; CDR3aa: ASSGPGHGNNEQF
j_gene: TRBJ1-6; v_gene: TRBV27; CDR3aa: ASNRQGPNSPLH
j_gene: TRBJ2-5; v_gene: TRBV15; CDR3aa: ATSRDFPVQGKTQY